The present T cell receptor beta chain was sequenced within a study of human T cells and chemical hapten exposure. Study details: The variation in per-sample TCR yields arose mainly from small differences in pooled library volumes.

The table lists this clonotype with many counts. Its matching antigen is unknown. Unique molecular identifiers were attached to individual cDNA molecules within the library. In the authors' workflow: From 23,224 to 690,600 TCRs were found per sample, with a median of 95,638. TCRdb fed the reads into MiXCR, producing one record per CDR3 protein. These V and J calls originate from TCRdb's pipeline instead of the authors' own analysis. Of more than 100,000 distinct CDR3 sequences listed, approximately 9.3% are singletons. Unfractionated whole blood served as the source for total RNA extraction. General study findings and limits: TCRs above 1 in 1000 frequency stayed constant with DPC sensitization.

This CDR3 region has 13 residues. With 5 bases removed from V and 0 bases from J, the gap between germline ends came to 7 bases. This receptor was taken from a human donor in good health. Some clones in this sample may be carry-over from other donors' samples. What was sequenced was whole blood. This chain joins TRBV12-3 or TRBV12-4 and TRBJ1-2, with D hard to call. The CDR3 nucleotides read TGTGCCAGCAGTCCCCGGGCTAACTATGGCTACACCTTC. This sequence encodes CASSPRANYGYTF.